Below, one T cell receptor beta chain is given with its context. Its antigen is currently unknown. These data belong to a study of cytomegalovirus exposure and HLA in healthy donors. Notes on the study in general: Previous analysis showed most TCR beta V segments were productive about 87% or about 30% of the time.

The CDR3 runs to 15 residues. The germline CDR1 and CDR2 sequences are ENHRY and SYGVKD. The V gene end was trimmed by 6 bases and the J gene end by 0 bases; junction bases not matched to a gene: 7. The PCR used 60 Vbeta and 13 Jbeta primers. Sequenced by immunoSEQ multiplex PCR; TCRdb stores in-frame clones only, minus some. Among about 210,000 clones listed, 70% to 80% were seen once. Source material: PBMCs. V usage is TRBV10-3 and J usage is TRBJ1-1; TRBD1 matches at 7 bases. The TCR sequence derives from a male donor in good health and CMV-seropositive. The CDR3 sequence: CAIRDRNLMNTEAFF. DNA for the CDR3: TGTGCCATCAGGGACAGGAACCTCATGAACACTGAAGCTTTCTTT.